The T cell receptor beta chain described here comes from a study of blood T cells in healthy people across ages. A sample-barcoded 5' primer and a J-beta primer mix were used in a second PCR of about 7 to 12 cycles. Via MiXCR, TCRdb re-called the 5' RACE reads, giving one row per CDR3 protein. The sample contains some 940,000 distinct CDR3 sequences, about 29% of which appear only once. The germline gives CDR1 SEHNR, CDR2 FQNEAQ (reference sequence). The V and J ends lost 0 bases and 6 bases, in that order; junction bases with no gene match: 10. CDR3 length: 17 amino acids. This clonotype was seen only a few times. These data also featured in a second study, about T cells of mothers and their children.

Sequencing was carried out using blood. The receptor's source is a woman aged 40 to 50 in good health. The chain employs TRBV7-9 and TRBJ2-1, with 8 bases identical to TRBD1. This chain's CDR3 is CASSLAGPGQVLNEQFF. DNA for the CDR3: TGTGCCAGCAGCTTAGCGGGCCCGGGACAGGTCCTCAATGAGCAGTTCTTC. Supplemented by reference TRBV7-9 and TRBJ2-1, the full variable domain reads DTGVSQNPRHKITKRGQNVTFRCDPISEHNRLYWYRQTLGQGPEFLTYFQNEAQLEKSRLLSDRFSAERPKGSFSTLEIQRTEQGDSAMYLCASSLAGPGQVLNEQFFGPGTRLTVL.